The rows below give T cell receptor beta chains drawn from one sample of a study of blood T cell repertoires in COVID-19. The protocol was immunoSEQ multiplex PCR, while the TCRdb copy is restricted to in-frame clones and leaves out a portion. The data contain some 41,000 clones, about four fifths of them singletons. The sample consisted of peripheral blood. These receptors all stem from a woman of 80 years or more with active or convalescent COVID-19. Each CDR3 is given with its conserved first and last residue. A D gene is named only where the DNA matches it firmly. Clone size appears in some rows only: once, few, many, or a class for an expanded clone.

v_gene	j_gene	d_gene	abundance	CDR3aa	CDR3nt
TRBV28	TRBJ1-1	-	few	CASHPSLEKAFF	TGTGCCAGCCATCCCTCCCTCGAGAAAGCTTTCTTT
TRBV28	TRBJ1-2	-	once	CASSSGQNYGYTF	TGTGCCAGCAGTTCCGGACAGAACTATGGCTACACCTTC
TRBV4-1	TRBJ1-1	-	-	CASSQFQRRLNTEAFF	TGCGCCAGCAGCCAATTTCAACGGAGACTTAACACTGAAGCTTTCTTT
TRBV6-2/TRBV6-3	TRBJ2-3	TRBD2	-	CASSPLGRGLTTDTQYF	TGTGCCAGCAGTCCCCTGGGGAGGGGCCTTACGACAGATACGCAGTATTTT
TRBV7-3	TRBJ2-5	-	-	CASSSDPGLEETQYF	TGTGCCAGCAGCTCAGACCCGGGTCTAGAAGAGACCCAGTACTTC
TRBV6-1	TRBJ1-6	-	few	CASSDWSSYNSPLHF	TGTGCCAGCAGTGATTGGAGCTCCTATAATTCACCCCTCCACTTT
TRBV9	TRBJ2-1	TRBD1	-	CASSVGWGSRGNDNEQFF	TGTGCCAGCAGCGTAGGCTGGGGGTCCAGGGGGAACGACAATGAGCAGTTCTTC
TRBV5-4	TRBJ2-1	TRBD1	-	CASSRRDRSNEQFF	TGTGCCAGCAGCCGAAGGGACAGAAGCAATGAGCAGTTCTTC
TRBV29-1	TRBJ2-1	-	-	CSCFTPRYNEQFF	TGCAGCTGCTTCACCCCTCGGTACAATGAGCAGTTCTTC
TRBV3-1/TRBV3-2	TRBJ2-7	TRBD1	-	CASSQVSTGVEQYF	TGTGCCAGCAGCCAAGTCTCGACAGGGGTCGAGCAGTACTTC
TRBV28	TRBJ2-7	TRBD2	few	CASSLHGTSGAYEQYF	TGTGCCAGCAGTCTGCACGGGACTAGCGGGGCCTACGAGCAGTACTTC
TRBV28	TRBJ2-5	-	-	CASSFGASQETQYF	TGTGCCAGCAGTTTTGGGGCGTCTCAAGAGACCCAGTACTTC
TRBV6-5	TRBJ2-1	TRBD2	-	CASASGSLYNEQFF	TGTGCCAGCGCTAGCGGGAGCCTCTACAATGAGCAGTTCTTC
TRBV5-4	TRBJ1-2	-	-	CASSQGGPYGYTF	TGTGCCAGCAGCCAGGGTGGGCCCTATGGCTACACCTTC
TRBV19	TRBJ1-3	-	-	CASSDRTGNTIYF	TGTGCCAGTAGTGACAGGACTGGAAACACCATATATTTT
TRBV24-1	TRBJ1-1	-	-	CATSDFGEAFF	TGTGCCACCAGTGATTTCGGTGAAGCTTTCTTT
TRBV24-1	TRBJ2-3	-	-	CATSWGGADTQYF	TGTGCCACCAGTTGGGGGGGCGCAGATACGCAGTATTTT
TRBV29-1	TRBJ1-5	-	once	CSVKTGKDQPQHF	TGCAGCGTGAAGACCGGGAAAGATCAGCCCCAGCATTTT
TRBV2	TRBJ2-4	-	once	CASSEIQNLAKNIQYF	TGTGCCAGCAGTGAAATCCAGAACCTAGCCAAAAACATTCAGTACTTC
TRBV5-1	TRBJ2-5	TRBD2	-	CASSLEGTSSETQYF	TGCGCCAGCAGCTTGGAAGGGACTAGTTCCGAGACCCAGTACTTC
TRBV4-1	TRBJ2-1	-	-	CASSHPGEREQFF	TGCGCCAGCAGCCATCCGGGGGAAAGAGAGCAGTTCTTC
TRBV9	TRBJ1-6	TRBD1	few	CASSDPTGRPLHF	TGTGCCAGCAGCGATCCGACAGGGCGGCCCCTCCACTTT
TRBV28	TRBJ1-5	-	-	CASSFFLRGQPQHF	TGTGCCAGCAGTTTCTTCCTTCGCGGTCAGCCCCAGCATTTT